This T cell receptor beta chain was sequenced in a study of blood T cell repertoires in COVID-19. Study-wide context: There were acute and convalescent COVID-19 samples, and they came from the United States, Italy and Spain.

Trimming shortened V by 6 bases and J by 1 base, and 16 bases separated the two germline ends. The CDR3 loop spans 15 amino acids. CDR1 and CDR2 (germline): MDHEN, SYDVKM. The Seattle patients joined while their infection was active and were tracked longitudinally afterward. This clone has a handful of counts. Only in-frame clones appear in the TCRdb table, and some are missing; sequencing was by immunoSEQ multiplex PCR. Found here are 250,000 to 350,000 clones, 84% of them singletons; the top ten hold 15% to 18%. This receptor was taken from an older person with COVID-19, enrolled during active disease. Material: peripheral blood. The chain links TRBV28 to TRBJ2-7; a possible D gene is TRBD1 (6 bases). CDR3 in DNA: TGTGCCAGCAGCACCACAGGGTGGAGGTCCTACGAGCAGTACTTC. This sequence encodes CASSTTGWRSYEQYF.